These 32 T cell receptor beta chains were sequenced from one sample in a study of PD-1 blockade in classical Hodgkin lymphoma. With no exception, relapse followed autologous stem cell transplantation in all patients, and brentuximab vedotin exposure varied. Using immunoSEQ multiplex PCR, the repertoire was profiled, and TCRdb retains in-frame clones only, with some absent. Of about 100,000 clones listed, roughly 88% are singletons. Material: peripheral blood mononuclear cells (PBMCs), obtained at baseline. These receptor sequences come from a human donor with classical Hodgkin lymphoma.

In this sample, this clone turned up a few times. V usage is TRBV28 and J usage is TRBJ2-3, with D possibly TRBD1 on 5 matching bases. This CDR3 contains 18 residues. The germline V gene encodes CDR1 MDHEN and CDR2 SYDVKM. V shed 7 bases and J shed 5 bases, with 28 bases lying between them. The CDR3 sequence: CASIKSPGQAKVGDTQYF. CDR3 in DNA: TGTGCCAGCATTAAAAGCCCCGGACAAGCAAAAGTAGGAGATACGCAGTATTTT.

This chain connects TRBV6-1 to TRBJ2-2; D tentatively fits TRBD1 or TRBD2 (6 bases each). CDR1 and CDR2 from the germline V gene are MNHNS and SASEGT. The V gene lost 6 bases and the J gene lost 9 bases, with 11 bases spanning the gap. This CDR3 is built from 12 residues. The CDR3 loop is CASRGGSRELFF. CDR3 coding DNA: TGTGCCAGCAGAGGGGGGTCAAGGGAGCTGTTTTTT.

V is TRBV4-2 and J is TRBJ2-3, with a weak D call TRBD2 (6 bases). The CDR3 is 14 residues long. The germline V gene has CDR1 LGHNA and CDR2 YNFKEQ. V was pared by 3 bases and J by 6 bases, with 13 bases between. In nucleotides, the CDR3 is TGTGCCAGCAGCCATACGGGAGCTCCCGATACGCAGTATTTT. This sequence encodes CASSHTGAPDTQYF.

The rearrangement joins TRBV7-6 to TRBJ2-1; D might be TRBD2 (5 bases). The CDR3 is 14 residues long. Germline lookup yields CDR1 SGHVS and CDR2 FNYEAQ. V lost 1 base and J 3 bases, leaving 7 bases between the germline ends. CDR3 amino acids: CASSLGTGYNEQFF. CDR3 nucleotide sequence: TGTGCCAGCAGCTTAGGGACTGGCTACAATGAGCAGTTCTTC.

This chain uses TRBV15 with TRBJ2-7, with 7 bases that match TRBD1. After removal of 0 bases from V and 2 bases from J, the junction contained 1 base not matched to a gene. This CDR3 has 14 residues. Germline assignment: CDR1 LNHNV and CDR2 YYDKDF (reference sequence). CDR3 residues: CATSRETGTYEQYF. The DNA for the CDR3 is TGTGCCACCAGCAGAGAGACAGGGACCTACGAGCAGTACTTC.

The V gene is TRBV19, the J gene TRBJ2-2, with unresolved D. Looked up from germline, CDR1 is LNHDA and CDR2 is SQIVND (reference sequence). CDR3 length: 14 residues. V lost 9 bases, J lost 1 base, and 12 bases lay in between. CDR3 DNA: TGTGCCAGCTCAGATCCCGGGAACACCGGGGAGCTGTTTTTT. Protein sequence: CASSDPGNTGELFF.

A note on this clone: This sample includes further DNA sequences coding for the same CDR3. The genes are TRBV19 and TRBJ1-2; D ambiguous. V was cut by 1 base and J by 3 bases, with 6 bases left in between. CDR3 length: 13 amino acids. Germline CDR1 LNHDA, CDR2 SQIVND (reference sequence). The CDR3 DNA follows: TGTGCCAGTAGTATAGGGGTTGACTATGGCTACACCTTC. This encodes CASSIGVDYGYTF.

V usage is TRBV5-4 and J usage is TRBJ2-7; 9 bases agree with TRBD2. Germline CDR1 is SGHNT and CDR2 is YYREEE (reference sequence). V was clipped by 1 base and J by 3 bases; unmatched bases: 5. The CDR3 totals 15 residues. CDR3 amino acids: CASSLNGLASYEQYF. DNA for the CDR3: TGTGCCAGCAGCTTGAACGGACTAGCGAGCTACGAGCAGTACTTC.

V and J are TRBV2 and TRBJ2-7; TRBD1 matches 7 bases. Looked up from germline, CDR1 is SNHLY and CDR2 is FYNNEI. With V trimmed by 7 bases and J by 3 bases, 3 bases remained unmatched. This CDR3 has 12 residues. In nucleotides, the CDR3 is TGTGCCAGCACTGCAGGGGGCTACGAGCAGTACTTC. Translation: CASTAGGYEQYF. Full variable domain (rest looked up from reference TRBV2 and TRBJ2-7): EPEVTQTPSHQVTQMGQEVILRCVPISNHLYFYWYRQILGQKVEFLVSFYNNEISEKSEIFDDQFSVERPDGSNFTLKIRSTKLEDSAMYFCASTAGGYEQYFGPGTRLTVT.

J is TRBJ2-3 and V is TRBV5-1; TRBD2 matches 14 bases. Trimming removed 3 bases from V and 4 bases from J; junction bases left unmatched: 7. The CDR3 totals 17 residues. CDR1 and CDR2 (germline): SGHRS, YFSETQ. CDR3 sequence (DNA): TGCGCCAGCAGCTCCTCGACTAGCGGGAGGGGAGCAGATACGCAGTATTTT. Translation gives CASSSSTSGRGADTQYF.

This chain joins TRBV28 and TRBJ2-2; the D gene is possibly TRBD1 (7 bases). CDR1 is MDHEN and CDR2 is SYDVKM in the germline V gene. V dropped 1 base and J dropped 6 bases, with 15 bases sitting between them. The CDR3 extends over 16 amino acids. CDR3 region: CASSLLARGEAGELFF. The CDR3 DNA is TGTGCCAGCAGTTTATTAGCCAGGGGGGAAGCCGGGGAGCTGTTTTTT.

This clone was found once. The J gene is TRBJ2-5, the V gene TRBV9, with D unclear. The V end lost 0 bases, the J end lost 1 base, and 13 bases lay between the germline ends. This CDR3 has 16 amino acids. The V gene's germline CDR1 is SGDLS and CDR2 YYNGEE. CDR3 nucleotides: TGTGCCAGCAGCGTAGGTCTCGGCAGGATCCAAGAGACCCAGTACTTC. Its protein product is CASSVGLGRIQETQYF.

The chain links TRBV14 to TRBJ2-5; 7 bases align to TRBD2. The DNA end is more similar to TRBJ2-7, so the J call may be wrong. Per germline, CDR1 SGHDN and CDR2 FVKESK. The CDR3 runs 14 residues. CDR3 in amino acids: CASSHLTSVYEQYF. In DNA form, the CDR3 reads TGTGCCAGCAGCCACCTCACTAGCGTCTACGAGCAGTACTTC.

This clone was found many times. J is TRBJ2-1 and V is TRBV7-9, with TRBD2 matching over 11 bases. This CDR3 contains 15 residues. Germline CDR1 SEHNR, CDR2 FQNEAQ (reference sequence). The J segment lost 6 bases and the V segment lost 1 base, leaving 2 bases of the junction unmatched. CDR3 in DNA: TGTGCCAGCAGCTTAGAACTAGCGGGAGTCAATGAGCAGTTCTTC. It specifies CASSLELAGVNEQFF.

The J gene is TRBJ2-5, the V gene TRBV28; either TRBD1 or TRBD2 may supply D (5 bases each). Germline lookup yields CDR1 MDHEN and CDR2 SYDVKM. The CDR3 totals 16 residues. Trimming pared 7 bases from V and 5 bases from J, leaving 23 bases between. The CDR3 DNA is TGTGCCAGCACCTCCTTAGGTCGGGACGTCAGGGAGACCCAGTACTTC. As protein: CASTSLGRDVRETQYF. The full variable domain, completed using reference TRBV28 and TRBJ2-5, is DVKVTQSSRYLVKRTGEKVFLECVQDMDHENMFWYRQDPGLGLRLIYFSYDVKMKEKGDIPEGYSVSREKKERFSLILESASTNQTSMYLCASTSLGRDVRETQYFGPGTRLLVL.

The CDR3 reads CASSPGGTRAHNEQFF. CDR3 coding DNA: TGTGCCAGCAGTCCCGGCGGGACGAGGGCCCACAATGAGCAGTTCTTC. The chain uses TRBV28 and TRBJ2-1; D possibly corresponds to TRBD2 (6 bases). The CDR3 is made up of 16 amino acids. Trimming removed 5 bases at V and 5 bases at J, with 19 bases between. Germline V CDR1 and CDR2: MDHEN, SYDVKM.

This CDR3 is CASSRRDLGTGELFF. CDR3 bases: TGTGCCAGCAGCCGCCGGGACCTGGGAACCGGGGAGCTGTTTTTT. The chain combines TRBV5-8 with TRBJ2-2, with D perhaps TRBD1 or TRBD2 (5 bases each). CDR3 length: 15 residues. CDR1 is SGHTS, CDR2 YDEGEE, per germline. Between the trimmed V and J ends, which lost 4 bases and 5 bases, there was a span of 15 bases.

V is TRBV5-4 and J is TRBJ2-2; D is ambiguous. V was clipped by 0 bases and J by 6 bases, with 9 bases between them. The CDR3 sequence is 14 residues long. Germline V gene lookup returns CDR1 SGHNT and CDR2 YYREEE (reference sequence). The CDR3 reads CASSLGARAGELFF. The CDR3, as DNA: TGTGCCAGCAGCTTGGGGGCACGGGCCGGGGAGCTGTTTTTT.

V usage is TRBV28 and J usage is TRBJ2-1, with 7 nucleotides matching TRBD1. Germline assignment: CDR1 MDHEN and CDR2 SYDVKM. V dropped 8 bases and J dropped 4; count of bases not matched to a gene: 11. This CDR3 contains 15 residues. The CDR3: CASRLGRGQYNEQFF. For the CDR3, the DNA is TGTGCCAGCCGCTTAGGTAGGGGGCAGTACAATGAGCAGTTCTTC.

The CDR3 bases are TGCGCCAGCAGCTCGGACGGAAGCAATCAGCCCCAGCATTTT. This sequence encodes CASSSDGSNQPQHF. The genes are TRBV5-1 and TRBJ1-5, with no clear D. V gave up 3 bases and J gave up 1 base, with 8 bases separating them. Germline V gene data show CDR1 as SGHRS and CDR2 as YFSETQ. The CDR3 loop spans 14 amino acids.

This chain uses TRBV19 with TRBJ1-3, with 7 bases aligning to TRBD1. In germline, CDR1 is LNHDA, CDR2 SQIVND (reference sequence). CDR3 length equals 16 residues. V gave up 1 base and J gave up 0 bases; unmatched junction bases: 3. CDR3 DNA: TGTGCCAGTAGTATAGCCCGGGACAGCTCTGGAAACACCATATATTTT. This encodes CASSIARDSSGNTIYF.

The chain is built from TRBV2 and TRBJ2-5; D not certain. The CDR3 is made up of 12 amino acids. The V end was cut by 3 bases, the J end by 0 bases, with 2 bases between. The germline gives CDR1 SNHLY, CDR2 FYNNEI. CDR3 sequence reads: CASSEDQETQYF. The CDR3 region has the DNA TGTGCCAGCAGTGAGGACCAAGAGACCCAGTACTTC.

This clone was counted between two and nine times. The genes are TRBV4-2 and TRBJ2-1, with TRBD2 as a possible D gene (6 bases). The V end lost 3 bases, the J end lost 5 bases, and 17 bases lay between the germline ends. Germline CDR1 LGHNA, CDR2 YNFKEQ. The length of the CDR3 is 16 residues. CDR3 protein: CASSQWAGTPNNEQFF. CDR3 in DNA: TGTGCCAGCAGCCAGTGGGCCGGGACTCCAAACAATGAGCAGTTCTTC.

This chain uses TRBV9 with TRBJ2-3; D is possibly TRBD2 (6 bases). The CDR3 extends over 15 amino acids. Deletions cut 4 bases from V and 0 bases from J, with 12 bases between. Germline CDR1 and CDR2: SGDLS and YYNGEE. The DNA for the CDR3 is TGTGCCAGCAGCCCTACTAGCAGCAGCACAGATACGCAGTATTTT. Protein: CASSPTSSSTDTQYF.

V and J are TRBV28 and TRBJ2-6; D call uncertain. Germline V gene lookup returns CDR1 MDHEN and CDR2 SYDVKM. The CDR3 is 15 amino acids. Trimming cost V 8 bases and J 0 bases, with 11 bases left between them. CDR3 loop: CASRTPGSGANVLTF. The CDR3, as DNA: TGTGCCAGCCGGACGCCCGGCTCTGGGGCCAACGTCCTGACTTTC.

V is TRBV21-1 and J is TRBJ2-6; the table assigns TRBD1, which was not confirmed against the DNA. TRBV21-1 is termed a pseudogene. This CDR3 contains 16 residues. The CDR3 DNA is TGTGCCAGCAGCAATGGGGCGGACTCTGGGGCCAACGTCCTGACTTTC. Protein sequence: CASSNGADSGANVLTF.

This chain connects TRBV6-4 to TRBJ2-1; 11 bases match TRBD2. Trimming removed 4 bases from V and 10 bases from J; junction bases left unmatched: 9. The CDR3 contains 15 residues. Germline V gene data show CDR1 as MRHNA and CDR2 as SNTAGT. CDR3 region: CASSAGLAASGEQFF. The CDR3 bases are TGTGCCAGCAGTGCGGGACTAGCGGCCTCAGGGGAGCAGTTCTTC.

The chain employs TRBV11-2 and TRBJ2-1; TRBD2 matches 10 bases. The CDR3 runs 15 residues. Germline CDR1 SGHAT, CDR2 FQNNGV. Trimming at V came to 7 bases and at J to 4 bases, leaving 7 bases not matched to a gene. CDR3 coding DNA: TGTGCCAGCATCCTCGGACTAGCGGAATACAATGAGCAGTTCTTC. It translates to CASILGLAEYNEQFF. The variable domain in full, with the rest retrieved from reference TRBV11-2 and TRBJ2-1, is EAGVAQSPRYKIIEKRQSVAFWCNPISGHATLYWYQQILGQGPKLLIQFQNNGVVDDSQLPKDRFSAERLKGVDSTLKIQPAKLEDSAVYLCASILGLAEYNEQFFGPGTRLTVL.

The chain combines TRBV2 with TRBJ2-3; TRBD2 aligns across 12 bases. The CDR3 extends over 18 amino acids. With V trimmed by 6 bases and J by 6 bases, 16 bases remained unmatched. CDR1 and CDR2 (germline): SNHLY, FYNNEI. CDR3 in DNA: TGTGCCAGCAGCACTCCCCGCACTACTAGCGGGAGGATTGATACGCAGTATTTT. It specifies CASSTPRTTSGRIDTQYF.

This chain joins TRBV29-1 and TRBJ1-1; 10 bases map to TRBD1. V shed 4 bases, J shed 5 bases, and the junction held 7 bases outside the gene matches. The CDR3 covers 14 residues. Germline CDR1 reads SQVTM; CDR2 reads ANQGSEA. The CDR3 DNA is TGCAGCGTTGTAGGGGGACAGGGGAGTACTGAAGCTTTCTTT. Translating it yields CSVVGGQGSTEAFF.

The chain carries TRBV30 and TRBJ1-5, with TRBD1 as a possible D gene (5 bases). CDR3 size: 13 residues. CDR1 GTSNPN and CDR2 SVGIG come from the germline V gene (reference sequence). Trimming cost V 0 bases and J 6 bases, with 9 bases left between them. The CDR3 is CAWSVGAGQPQHF. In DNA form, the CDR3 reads TGTGCCTGGAGTGTAGGGGCGGGTCAGCCCCAGCATTTT.

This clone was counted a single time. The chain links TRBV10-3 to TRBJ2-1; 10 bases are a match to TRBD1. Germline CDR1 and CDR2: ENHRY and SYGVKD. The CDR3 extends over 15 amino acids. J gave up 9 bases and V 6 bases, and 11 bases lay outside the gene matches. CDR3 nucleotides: TGTGCCATCAGACCAGGGACAGGGGCCTCTAGTGAGCAGTTCTTC. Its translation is CAIRPGTGASSEQFF.